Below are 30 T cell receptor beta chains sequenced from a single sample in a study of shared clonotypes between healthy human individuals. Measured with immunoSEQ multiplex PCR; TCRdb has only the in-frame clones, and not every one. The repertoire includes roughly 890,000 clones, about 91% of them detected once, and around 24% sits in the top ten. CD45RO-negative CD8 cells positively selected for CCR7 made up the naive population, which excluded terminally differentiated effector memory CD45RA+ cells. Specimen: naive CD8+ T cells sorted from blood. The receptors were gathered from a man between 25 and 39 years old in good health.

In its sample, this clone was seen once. The CDR3 sequence is CASSQGTDAETQYF. The CDR3 nucleotides read TGCGCCAGCAGCCAAGGGACAGATGCGGAGACCCAGTACTTC. The chain combines TRBV4-1 with TRBJ2-5; weak D call: TRBD1 (6 bases). Germline assignment: CDR1 MGHRA and CDR2 YSYEKL. V was pared by 1 base and J by 5 bases, with 11 bases between. The CDR3 totals 14 residues.

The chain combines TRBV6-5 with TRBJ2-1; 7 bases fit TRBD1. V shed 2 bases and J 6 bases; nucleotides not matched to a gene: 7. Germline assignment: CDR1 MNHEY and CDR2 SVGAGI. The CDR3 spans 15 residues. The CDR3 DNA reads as TGTGCCAGCAGTTACGAGACAGGGAATCTCAATGAGCAGTTCTTC. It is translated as CASSYETGNLNEQFF.

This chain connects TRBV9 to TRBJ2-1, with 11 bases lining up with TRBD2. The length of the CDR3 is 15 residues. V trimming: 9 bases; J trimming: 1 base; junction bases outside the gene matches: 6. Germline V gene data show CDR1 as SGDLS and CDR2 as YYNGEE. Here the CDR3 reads CAIGTSGFSYNEQFF. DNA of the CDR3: TGTGCCATTGGGACTAGCGGTTTTTCCTACAATGAGCAGTTCTTC.

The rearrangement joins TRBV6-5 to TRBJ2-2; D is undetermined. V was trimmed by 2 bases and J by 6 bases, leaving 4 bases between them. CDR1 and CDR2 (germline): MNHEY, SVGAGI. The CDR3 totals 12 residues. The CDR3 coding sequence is TGTGCCAGCAGTTACGGTTCCGGGGAGCTGTTTTTT. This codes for CASSYGSGELFF.

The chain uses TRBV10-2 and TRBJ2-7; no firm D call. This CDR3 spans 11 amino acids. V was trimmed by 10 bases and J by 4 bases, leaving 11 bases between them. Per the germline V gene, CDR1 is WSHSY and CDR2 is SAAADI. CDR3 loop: CAILRGYEQYF. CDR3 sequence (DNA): TGCGCCATCCTGCGAGGTTACGAGCAGTACTTC.

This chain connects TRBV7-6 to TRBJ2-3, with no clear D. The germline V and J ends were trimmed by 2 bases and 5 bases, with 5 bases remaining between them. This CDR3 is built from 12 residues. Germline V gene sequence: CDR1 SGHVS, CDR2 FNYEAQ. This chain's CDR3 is CASSLKGDTQYF. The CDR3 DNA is TGTGCCAGCAGCTTAAAAGGAGATACGCAGTATTTT.

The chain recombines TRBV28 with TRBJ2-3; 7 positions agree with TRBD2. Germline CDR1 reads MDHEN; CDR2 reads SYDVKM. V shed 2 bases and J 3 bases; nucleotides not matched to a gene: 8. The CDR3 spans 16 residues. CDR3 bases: TGTGCCAGCAGTTTAACTAGCGCTTATACAACAGATACGCAGTATTTT. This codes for CASSLTSAYTTDTQYF.

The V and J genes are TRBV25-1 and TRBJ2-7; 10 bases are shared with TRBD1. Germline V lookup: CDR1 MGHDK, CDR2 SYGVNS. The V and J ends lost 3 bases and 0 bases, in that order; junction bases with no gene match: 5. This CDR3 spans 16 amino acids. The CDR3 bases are TGTGCCAGCAGTGATTCGGGACAGGGGAACTCCTACGAGCAGTACTTC. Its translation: CASSDSGQGNSYEQYF.

The CDR3 sequence is CASSPISGRASGELFF. The CDR3 DNA reads as TGTGCCAGCAGTCCGATTAGCGGGAGGGCCAGCGGGGAGCTGTTTTTT. The chain couples TRBV28 to TRBJ2-2; TRBD2 aligns across 11 bases. Germline V CDR1 and CDR2: MDHEN, SYDVKM. This CDR3 has 16 residues. The J segment lost 7 bases and the V segment lost 5 bases, leaving 9 bases of the junction unmatched.

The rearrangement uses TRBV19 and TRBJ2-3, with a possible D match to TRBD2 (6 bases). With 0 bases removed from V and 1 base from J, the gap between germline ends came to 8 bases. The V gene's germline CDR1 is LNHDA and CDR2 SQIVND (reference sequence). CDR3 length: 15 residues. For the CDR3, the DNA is TGTGCCAGTAGTATAGAGGAGGGACGCACAGATACGCAGTATTTT. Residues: CASSIEEGRTDTQYF.

The CDR3 nucleotides read TGTGCCAGCAGCACGGGACTAGCTATTGAGCAGTTCTTC. Its protein product is CASSTGLAIEQFF. The chain uses TRBV9 and TRBJ2-1, with TRBD2 identical over 9 bases. Germline trimming cut 4 bases from V and 9 bases from J; bases unmatched to any gene: 5. Germline V gene lookup returns CDR1 SGDLS and CDR2 YYNGEE. There are 13 residues in the CDR3. The whole variable domain, remainder taken from reference TRBV9 and TRBJ2-1, is DSGVTQTPKHLITATGQRVTLRCSPRSGDLSVYWYQQSLDQGLQFLIQYYNGEERAKGNILERFSAQQFPDLHSELNLSSLELGDSALYFCASSTGLAIEQFFGPGTRLTVL.

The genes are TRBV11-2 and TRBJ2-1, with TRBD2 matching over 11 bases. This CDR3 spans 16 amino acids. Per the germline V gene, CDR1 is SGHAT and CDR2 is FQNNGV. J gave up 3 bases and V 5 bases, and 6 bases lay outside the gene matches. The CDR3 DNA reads TGTGCCAGCAGCCCCCGAACTAGCGGGAGCTACAATGAGCAGTTCTTC. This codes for CASSPRTSGSYNEQFF.

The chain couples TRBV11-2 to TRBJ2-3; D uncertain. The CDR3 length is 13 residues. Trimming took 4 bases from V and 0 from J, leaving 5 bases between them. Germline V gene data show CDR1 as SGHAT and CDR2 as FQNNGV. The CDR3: CASSYSSTDTQYF. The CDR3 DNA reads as TGTGCCAGCAGCTATTCTAGCACAGATACGCAGTATTTT.

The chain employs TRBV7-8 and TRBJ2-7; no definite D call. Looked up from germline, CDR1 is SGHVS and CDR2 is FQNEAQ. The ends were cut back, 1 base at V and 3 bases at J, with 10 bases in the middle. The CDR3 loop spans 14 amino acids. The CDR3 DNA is TGTGCCAGCAGCTTAGTACGGGCTTACTACGAGCAGTACTTC. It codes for CASSLVRAYYEQYF.

CDR3 loop: CASSPSGTSGGSYEQYF. The DNA of the CDR3 is TGCGCCAGCAGTCCCTCCGGGACTAGCGGAGGTAGCTACGAGCAGTACTTC. The chain joins TRBV23-1 to TRBJ2-7, with 11 bases that match TRBD2. TRBV23-1 counts as an open reading frame of uncertain function. With 4 bases clipped from V and 3 bases from J, the junction kept 11 bases outside the gene matches. The CDR3 has 17 amino acids.

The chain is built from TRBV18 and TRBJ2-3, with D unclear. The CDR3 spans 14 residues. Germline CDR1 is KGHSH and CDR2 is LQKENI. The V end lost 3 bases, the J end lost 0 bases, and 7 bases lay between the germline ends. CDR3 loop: CASSPEDSTDTQYF. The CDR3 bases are TGTGCCAGCTCACCGGAAGATAGCACAGATACGCAGTATTTT.

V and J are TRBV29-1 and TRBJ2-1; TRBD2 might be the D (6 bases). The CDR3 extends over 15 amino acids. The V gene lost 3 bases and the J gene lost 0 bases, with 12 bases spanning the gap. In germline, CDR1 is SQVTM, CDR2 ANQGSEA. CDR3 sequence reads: CSVDYSGSSYNEQFF. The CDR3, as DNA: TGCAGCGTTGATTATAGCGGAAGCTCCTACAATGAGCAGTTCTTC.

The CDR3 region has the DNA TGCGCCAGCTCCACGGGAGTGGGGTCAGATACGCAGTATTTT. Translated: CASSTGVGSDTQYF. The chain couples TRBV4-3 to TRBJ2-3; D perhaps matches TRBD2 (6 bases). The germline V gene encodes CDR1 LGHNA and CDR2 YSLEER. There are 14 residues in the CDR3. V was clipped by 8 bases and J by 4 bases, with 16 bases between them.

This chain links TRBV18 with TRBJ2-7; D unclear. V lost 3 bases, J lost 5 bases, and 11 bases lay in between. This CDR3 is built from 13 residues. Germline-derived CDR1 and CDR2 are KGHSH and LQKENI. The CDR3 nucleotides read TGTGCCAGCTCACCCCCCAGGTCCCACGAGCAGTACTTC. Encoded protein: CASSPPRSHEQYF. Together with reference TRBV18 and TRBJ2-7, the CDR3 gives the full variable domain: NAGVMQNPRHLVRRRGQEARLRCSPMKGHSHVYWYRQLPEEGLKFMVYLQKENIIDESGMPKERFSAEFPKEGPSILRIQQVVRGDSAAYFCASSPPRSHEQYFGPGTRLTVT.

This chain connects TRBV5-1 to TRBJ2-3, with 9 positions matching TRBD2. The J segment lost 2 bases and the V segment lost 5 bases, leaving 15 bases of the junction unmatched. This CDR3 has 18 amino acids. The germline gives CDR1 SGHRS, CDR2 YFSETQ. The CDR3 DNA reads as TGCGCCAGCAGTCCGACCTCAATAGCGGGAGTTATCACAGATACGCAGTATTTT. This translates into CASSPTSIAGVITDTQYF. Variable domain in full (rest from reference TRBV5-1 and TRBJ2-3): KAGVTQTPRYLIKTRGQQVTLSCSPISGHRSVSWYQQTPGQGLQFLFEYFSETQRNKGNFPGRFSGRQFSNSRSEMNVSTLELGDSALYLCASSPTSIAGVITDTQYFGPGTRLTVL.

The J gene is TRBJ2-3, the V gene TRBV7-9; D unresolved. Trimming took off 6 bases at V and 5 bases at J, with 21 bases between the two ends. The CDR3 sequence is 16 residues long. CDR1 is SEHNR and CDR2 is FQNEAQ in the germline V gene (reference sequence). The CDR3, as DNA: TGTGCCAGCAGTGAACCTACTACTCCTTTTGGAGATACGCAGTATTTT. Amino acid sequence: CASSEPTTPFGDTQYF.

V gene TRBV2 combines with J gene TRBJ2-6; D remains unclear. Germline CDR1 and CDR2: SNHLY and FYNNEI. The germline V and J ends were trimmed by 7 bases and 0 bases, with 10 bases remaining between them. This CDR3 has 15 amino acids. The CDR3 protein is CASIGSLSGANVLTF. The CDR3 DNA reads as TGTGCCAGCATAGGCAGTCTCTCTGGGGCCAACGTCCTGACTTTC.

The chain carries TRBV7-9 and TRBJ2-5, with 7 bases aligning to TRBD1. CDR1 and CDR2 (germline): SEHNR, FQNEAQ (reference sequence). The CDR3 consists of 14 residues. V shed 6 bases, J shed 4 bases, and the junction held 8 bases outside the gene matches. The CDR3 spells CASREGTARETQYF. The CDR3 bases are TGTGCCAGCAGAGAAGGGACAGCTAGAGAGACCCAGTACTTC.

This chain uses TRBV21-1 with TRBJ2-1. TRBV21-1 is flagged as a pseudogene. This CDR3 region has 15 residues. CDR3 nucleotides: TGTGCCTCCTGGGGGAAGTCCCCGGCCTACAATGAGCAGTTCTTC. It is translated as CASWGKSPAYNEQFF.

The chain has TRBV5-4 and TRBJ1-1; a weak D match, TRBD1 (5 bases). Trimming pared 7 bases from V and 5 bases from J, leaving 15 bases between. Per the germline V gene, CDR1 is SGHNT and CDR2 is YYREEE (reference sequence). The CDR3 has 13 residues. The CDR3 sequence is CASAKNRGTEAFF. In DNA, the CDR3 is TGTGCCAGCGCCAAAAATCGGGGGACTGAAGCTTTCTTT.

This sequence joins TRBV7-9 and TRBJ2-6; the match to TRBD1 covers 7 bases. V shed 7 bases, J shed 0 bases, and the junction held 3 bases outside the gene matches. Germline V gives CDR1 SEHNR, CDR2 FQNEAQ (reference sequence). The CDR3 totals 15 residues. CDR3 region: CASIDRDSGANVLTF. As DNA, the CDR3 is TGTGCCAGCATCGACAGGGACTCTGGGGCCAACGTCCTGACTTTC.

The DNA of the CDR3 is TGCGCCAGCAGCCACAGGGGTTGGGATAACTCCCAGTACAATGAGCAGTTCTTC. Its protein is CASSHRGWDNSQYNEQFF. V and J are TRBV4-1 and TRBJ2-1; D is perhaps TRBD1 (6 bases). The germline gives CDR1 MGHRA, CDR2 YSYEKL. This CDR3 contains 18 residues. V shed 3 bases and J shed 4 bases, with 22 bases lying between them.

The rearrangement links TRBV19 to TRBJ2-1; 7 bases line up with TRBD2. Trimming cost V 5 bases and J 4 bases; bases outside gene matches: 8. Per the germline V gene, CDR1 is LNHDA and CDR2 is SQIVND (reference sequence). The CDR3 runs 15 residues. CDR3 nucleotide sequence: TGTGCCAGTAGTCACGTTCGGGAGGCGTACAATGAGCAGTTCTTC. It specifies CASSHVREAYNEQFF.

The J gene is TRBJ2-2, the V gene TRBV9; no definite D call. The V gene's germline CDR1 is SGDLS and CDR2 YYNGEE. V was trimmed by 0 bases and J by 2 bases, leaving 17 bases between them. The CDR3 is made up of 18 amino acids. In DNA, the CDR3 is TGTGCCAGCAGCGTAGGGCGGAGAACTATAACAAACACCGGGGAGCTGTTTTTT. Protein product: CASSVGRRTITNTGELFF.

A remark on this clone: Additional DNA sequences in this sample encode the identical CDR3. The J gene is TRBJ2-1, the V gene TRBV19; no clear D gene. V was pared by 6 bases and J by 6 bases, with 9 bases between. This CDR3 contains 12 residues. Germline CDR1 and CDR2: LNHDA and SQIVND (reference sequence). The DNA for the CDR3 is TGTGCCAGTAGCATTATTGGCAATGAGCAGTTCTTC. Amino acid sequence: CASSIIGNEQFF.